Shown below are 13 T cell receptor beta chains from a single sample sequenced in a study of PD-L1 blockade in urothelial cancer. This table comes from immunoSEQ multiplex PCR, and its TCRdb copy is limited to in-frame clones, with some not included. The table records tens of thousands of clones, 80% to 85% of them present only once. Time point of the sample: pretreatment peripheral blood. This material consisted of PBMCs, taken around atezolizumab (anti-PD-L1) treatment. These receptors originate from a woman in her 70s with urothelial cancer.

CDR3 sequence: CASSQEAVINTGELFF. CDR3 in DNA: TGCGCCAGCAGCCAAGAAGCGGTGATAAACACCGGGGAGCTGTTTTTT. The gene calls are TRBV4-1 and TRBJ2-2, with D possibly TRBD2 on 5 matching bases. The CDR3 has 16 amino acids. From germline, CDR1 is MGHRA and CDR2 YSYEKL. Between the trimmed V and J ends, which lost 0 bases and 2 bases, there was a span of 10 bases.

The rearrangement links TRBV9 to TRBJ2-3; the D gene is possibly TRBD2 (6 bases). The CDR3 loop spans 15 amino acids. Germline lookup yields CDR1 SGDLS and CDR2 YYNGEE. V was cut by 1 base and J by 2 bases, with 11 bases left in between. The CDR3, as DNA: TGTGCCAGCAGCGTAATGGGACTGAACACAGATACGCAGTATTTT. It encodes CASSVMGLNTDTQYF.

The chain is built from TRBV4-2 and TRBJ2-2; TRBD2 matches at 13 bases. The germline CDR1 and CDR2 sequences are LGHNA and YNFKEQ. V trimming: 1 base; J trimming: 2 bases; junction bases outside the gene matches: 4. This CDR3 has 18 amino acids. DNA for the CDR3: TGTGCCAGCAGCCAAGGGACTAGCGGGGGACCAAACACCGGGGAGCTGTTTTTT. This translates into CASSQGTSGGPNTGELFF.

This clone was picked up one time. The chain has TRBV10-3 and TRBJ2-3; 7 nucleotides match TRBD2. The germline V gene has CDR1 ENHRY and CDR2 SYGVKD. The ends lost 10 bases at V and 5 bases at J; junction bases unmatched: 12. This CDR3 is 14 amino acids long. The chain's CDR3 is CATWAGEGRDTQYF. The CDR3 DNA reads TGTGCCACGTGGGCGGGGGAGGGTAGAGATACGCAGTATTTT.

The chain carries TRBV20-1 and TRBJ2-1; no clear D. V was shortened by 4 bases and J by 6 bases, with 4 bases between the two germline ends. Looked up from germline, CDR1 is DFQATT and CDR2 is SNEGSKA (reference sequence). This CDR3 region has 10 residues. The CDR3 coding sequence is TGCAGTGCTACTTTCAATGAGCAGTTCTTC. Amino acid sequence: CSATFNEQFF.

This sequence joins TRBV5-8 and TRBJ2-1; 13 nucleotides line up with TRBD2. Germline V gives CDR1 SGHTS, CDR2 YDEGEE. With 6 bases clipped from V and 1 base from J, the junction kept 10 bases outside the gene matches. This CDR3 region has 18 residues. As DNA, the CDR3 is TGTGCCAGCAAGACTAGCGGGAGGACCTTCAAATCCTACAATGAGCAGTTCTTC. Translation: CASKTSGRTFKSYNEQFF. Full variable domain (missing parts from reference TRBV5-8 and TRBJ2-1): EAGVTQSPTHLIKTRGQQATLRCSPISGHTSVYWYQQALGLGLQFLLWYDEGEERNRGNFPPRFSGRQFPNYSSELNVNALELEDSALYLCASKTSGRTFKSYNEQFFGPGTRLTVL.

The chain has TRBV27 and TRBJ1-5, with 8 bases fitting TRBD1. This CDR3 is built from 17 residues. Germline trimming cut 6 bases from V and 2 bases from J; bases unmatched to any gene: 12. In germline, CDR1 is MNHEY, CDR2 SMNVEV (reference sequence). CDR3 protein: CASSLPGQGGGNQPQHF. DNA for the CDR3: TGTGCCAGCAGCCTCCCCGGACAGGGTGGGGGCAATCAGCCCCAGCATTTT.

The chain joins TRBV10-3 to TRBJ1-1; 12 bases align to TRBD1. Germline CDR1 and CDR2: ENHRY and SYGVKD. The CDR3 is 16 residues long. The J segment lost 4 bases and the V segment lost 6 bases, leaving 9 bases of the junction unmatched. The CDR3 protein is CAIRGGTGGEVTEAFF. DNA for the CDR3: TGTGCCATCAGAGGGGGGACAGGGGGCGAGGTCACTGAAGCTTTCTTT.

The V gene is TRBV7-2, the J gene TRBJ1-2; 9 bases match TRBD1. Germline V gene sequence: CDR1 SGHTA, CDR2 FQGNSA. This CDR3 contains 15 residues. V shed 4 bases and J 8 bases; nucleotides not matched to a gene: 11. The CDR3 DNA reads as TGTGCCAGCAGCTGGCGACCGGGACAGGGAACAGGCTACACCTTC. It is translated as CASSWRPGQGTGYTF.

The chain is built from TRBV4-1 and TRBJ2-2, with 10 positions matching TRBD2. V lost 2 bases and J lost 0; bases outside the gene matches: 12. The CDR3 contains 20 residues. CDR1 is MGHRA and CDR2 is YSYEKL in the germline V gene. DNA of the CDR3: TGCGCCAGCAGCCAAAGTTCAGTAGCGGGGGGCCTCGCGAACACCGGGGAGCTGTTTTTT. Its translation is CASSQSSVAGGLANTGELFF.

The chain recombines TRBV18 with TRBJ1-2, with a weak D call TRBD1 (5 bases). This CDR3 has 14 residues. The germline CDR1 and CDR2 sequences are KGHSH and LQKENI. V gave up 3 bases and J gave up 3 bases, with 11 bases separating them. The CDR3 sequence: CASSPGQGDYGYTF. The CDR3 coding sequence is TGTGCCAGCTCACCGGGTCAGGGTGACTATGGCTACACCTTC.

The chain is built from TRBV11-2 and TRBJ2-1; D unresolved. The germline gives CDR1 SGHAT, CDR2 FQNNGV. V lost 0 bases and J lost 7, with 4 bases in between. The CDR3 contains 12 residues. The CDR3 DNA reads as TGTGCCAGCAGCTTAGATCTAAATGAGCAGTTCTTC. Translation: CASSLDLNEQFF.

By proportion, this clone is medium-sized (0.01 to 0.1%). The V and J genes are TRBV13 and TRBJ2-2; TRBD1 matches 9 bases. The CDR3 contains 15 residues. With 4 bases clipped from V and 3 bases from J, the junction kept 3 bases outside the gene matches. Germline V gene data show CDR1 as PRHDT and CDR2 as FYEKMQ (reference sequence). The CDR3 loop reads CASSWGDRDTGELFF. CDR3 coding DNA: TGTGCCAGCAGCTGGGGGGACAGGGACACCGGGGAGCTGTTTTTT. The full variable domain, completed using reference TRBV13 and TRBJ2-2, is AAGVIQSPRHLIKEKRETATLKCYPIPRHDTVYWYQQGPGQDPQFLISFYEKMQSDKGSIPDRFSAQQFSDYHSELNMSSLELGDSALYFCASSWGDRDTGELFFGEGSRLTVL.